This entry features one T cell receptor beta chain sequence. Its antigen is currently unknown. V lost 3 bases and J lost 2; bases outside the gene matches: 6. Per germline, CDR1 SGHVS and CDR2 FQNEAQ. The CDR3 runs to 15 residues. The assay was immunoSEQ multiplex PCR, and TCRdb's table has in-frame clones only and misses some. The profile shows roughly 220,000 clones, just over 65% of them singletons. The sample originates from a study of shared clonotypes between healthy human individuals. General observations from the study: In several donors, around 4.8% of naive CD4 clonotypes appeared in common.

The TCR was taken from a man aged 25-45 years in good health. The chain uses TRBV7-8 and TRBJ2-7, with 8 bases lining up with TRBD2. Sequences were obtained from memory CD4+ T cells sorted from blood. Stated subset: CD45RA-negative fraction. In nucleotides, the CDR3 is TGTGCCAGCAGCTTGGGACTAGACAGCCCCTACGAGCAGTACTTC. Its translation: CASSLGLDSPYEQYF.